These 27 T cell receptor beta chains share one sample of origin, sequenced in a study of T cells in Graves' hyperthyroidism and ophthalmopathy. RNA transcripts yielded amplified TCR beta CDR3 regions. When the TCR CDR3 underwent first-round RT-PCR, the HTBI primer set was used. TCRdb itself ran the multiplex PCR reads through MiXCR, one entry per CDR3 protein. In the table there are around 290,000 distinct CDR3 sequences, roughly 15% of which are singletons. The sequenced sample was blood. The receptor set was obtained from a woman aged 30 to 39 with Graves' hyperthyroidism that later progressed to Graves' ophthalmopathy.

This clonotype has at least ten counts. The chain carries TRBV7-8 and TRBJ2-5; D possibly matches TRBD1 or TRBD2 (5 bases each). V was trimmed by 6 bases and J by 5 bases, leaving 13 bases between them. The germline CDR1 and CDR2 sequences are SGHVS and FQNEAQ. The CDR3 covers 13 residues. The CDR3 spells CASRRGARETQYF. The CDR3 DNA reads TGTGCCAGCAGGAGAGGGGCCCGGGAGACCCAGTACTTC.

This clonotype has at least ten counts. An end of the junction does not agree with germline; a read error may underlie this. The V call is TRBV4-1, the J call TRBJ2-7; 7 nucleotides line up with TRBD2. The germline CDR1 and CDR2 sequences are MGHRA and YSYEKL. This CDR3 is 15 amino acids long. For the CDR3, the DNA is TGCGCCAGCAGCCAGGGAACTAGCGAGTCCTCCGAGCAGTACTTC. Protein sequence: CASSQGTSESSEQYF.

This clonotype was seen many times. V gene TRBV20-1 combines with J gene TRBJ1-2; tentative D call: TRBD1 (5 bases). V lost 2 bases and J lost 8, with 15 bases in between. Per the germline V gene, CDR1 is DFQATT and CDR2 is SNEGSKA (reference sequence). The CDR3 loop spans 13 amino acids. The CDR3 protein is CSARTAGYGGYTF. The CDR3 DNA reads TGCAGTGCTAGAACGGCAGGGTATGGAGGCTACACCTTC.

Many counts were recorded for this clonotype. The CDR3 sequence: CAIRDGDGRGPKLYEQYF. For the CDR3, the DNA is TGTGCCATCAGGGACGGGGACGGTCGCGGGCCCAAGCTCTACGAGCAGTACTTC. V and J are TRBV10-3 and TRBJ2-7; D possibly uses TRBD1 or TRBD2 (5 bases each). This CDR3 comprises 18 residues. CDR1 is ENHRY, CDR2 SYGVKD, per germline. V was pared by 6 bases and J by 3 bases, with 27 bases between.

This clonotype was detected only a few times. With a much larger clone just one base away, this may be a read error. Written as DNA, the CDR3 is TGTGCCAGCAGCTCCGGGGGGACAACTGGAAGCACCATATATTTT. Translating it yields CASSSGGTTGSTIYF. The chain links TRBV28 to TRBJ1-3; TRBD1 is a possible D gene (6 bases). This CDR3 spans 15 amino acids. Germline loops: CDR1 MDHEN, CDR2 SYDVKM.

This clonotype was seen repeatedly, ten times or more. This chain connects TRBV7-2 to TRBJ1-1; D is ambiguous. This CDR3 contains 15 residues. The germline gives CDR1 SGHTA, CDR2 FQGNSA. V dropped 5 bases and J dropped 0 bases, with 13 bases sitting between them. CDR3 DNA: TGTGCCAGCAGCCCTAGCTGGGATTTGAACACTGAAGCTTTCTTT. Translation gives CASSPSWDLNTEAFF. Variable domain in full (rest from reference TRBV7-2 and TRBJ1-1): GAGVSQSPSNKVTEKGKDVELRCDPISGHTALYWYRQSLGQGLEFLIYFQGNSAPDKSGLPSDRFSAERTGGSVSTLTIQRTQQEDSAVYLCASSPSWDLNTEAFFGQGTRLTVV.

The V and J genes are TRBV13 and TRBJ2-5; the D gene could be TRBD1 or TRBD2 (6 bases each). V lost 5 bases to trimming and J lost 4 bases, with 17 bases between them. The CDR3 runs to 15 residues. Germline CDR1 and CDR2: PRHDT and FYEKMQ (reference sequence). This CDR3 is CASSAFGEGGETQYF. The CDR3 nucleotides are TGTGCCAGCAGCGCGTTCGGAGAGGGGGGAGAGACCCAGTACTTC.

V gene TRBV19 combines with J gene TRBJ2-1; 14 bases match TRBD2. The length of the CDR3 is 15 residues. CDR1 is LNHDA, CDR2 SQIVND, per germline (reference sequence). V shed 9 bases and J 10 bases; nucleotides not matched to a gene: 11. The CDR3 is CARPGLAGAAGEQFF. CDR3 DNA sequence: TGTGCCAGACCGGGACTAGCGGGAGCAGCGGGAGAGCAGTTCTTC.

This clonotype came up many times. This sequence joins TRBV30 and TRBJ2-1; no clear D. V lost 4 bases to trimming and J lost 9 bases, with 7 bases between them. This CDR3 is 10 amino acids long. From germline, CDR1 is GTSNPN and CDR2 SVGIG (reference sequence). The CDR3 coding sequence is TGTGCCTGGACCGTAAGTGAGCAGTTCTTC. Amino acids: CAWTVSEQFF.

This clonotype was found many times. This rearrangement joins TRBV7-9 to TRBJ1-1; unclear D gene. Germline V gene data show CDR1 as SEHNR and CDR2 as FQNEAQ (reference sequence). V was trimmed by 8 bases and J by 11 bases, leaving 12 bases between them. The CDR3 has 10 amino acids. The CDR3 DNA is TGTGCCAGCGGCGCCCCCGCCGCTTTCTTT. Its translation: CASGAPAAFF. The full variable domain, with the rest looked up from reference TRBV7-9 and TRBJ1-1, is DTGVSQNPRHKITKRGQNVTFRCDPISEHNRLYWYRQTLGQGPEFLTYFQNEAQLEKSRLLSDRFSAERPKGSFSTLEIQRTEQGDSAMYLCASGAPAAFFGQGTRLTVV.

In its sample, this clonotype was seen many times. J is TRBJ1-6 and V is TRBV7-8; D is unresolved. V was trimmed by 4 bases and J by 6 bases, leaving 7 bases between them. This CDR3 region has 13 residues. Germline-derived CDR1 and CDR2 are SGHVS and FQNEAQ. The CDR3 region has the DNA TGTGCCAGCAGCTCCCGGGGTAATTCACCCCTCCACTTT. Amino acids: CASSSRGNSPLHF.

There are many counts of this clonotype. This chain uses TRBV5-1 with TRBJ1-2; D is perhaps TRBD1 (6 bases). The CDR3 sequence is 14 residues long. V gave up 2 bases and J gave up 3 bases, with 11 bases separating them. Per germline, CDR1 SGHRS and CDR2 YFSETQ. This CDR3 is CASSFLQGDYGYTF. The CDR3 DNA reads TGCGCCAGCAGCTTCCTACAGGGAGACTATGGCTACACCTTC.

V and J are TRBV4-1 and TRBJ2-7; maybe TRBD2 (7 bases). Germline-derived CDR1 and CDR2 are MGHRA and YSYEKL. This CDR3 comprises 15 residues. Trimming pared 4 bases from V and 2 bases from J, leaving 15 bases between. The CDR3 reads CASSPARGAAYEQYF. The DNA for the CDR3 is TGCGCCAGCAGCCCCGCCCGGGGGGCGGCCTACGAGCAGTACTTC.

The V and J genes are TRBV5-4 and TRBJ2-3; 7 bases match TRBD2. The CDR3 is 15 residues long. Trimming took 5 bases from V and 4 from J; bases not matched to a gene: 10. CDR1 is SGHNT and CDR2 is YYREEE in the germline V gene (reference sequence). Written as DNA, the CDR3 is TGTGCCAGCAGGGTCGCGGGAGTGATCTCAGATACGCAGTATTTT. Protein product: CASRVAGVISDTQYF.

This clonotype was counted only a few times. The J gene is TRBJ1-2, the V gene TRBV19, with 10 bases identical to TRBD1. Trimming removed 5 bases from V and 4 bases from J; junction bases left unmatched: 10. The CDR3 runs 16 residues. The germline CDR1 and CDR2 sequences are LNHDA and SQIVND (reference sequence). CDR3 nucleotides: TGTGCCAGTAGTGGGGAACGGACAGGGGGTAGCTATGGCTACACCTTC. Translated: CASSGERTGGSYGYTF.

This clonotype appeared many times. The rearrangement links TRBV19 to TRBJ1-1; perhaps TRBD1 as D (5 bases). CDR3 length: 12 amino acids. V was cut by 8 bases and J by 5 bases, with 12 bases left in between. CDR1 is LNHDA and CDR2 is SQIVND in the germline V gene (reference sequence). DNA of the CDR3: TGTGCCAGTCTTAGGGGTTCGACTGAAGCTTTCTTT. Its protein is CASLRGSTEAFF. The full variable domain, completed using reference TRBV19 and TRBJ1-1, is DGGITQSPKYLFRKEGQNVTLSCEQNLNHDAMYWYRQDPGQGLRLIYYSQIVNDFQKGDIAEGYSVSREKKESFPLTVTSAQKNPTAFYLCASLRGSTEAFFGQGTRLTVV.

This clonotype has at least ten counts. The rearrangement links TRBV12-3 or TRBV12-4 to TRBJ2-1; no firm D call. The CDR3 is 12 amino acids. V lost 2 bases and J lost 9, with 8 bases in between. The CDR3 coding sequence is TGTGCCAGCAGTTTAATTGTCTCTGAGCAGTTCTTC. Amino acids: CASSLIVSEQFF.

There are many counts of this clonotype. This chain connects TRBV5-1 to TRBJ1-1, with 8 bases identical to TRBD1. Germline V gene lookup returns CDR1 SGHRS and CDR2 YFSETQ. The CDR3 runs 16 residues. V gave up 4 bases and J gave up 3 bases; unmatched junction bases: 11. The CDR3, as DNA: TGCGCCAGCAGCAGGGACAGGCTCCTTATGGACACTGAAGCTTTCTTT. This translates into CASSRDRLLMDTEAFF.

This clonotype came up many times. The DNA for the CDR3 is TGTGCCAGCAGTGAGCTACAGGGGGCGAGCACTGAAGCTTTCTTT. This encodes CASSELQGASTEAFF. This chain uses TRBV6-1 with TRBJ1-1; TRBD1 agrees at 9 bases. The trim removed 3 bases at V and 4 bases at J, leaving 6 bases unmatched. The CDR3 has 15 residues. Germline lookup yields CDR1 MNHNS and CDR2 SASEGT.

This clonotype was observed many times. CDR3 coding DNA: TGTGCCAGCAGCCGCCCGCAGGCCGACTACGAGCAGTACTTC. Its protein product is CASSRPQADYEQYF. The V and J genes are TRBV6-2 or TRBV6-3 and TRBJ2-7; D gene ambiguous. Germline V gene lookup returns CDR1 MNHEY and CDR2 SVGEGT. The CDR3 length is 14 residues. V lost 6 bases to trimming and J lost 3 bases, with 15 bases between them.

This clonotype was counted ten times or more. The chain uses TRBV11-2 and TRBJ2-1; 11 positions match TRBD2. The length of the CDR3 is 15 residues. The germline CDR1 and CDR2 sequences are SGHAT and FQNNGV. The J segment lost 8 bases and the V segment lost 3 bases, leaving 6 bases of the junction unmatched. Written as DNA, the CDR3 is TGTGCCAGCAGCTTCGCACTAGCGGGAGCCCATGAGCAGTTCTTC. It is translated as CASSFALAGAHEQFF.

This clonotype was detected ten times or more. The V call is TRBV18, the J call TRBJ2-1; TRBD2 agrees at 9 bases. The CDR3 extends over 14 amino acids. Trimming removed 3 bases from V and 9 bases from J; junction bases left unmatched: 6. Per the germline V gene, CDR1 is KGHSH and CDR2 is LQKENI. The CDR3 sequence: CASSPLAGPPEQFF. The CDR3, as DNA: TGTGCCAGCTCACCGCTAGCGGGACCCCCTGAGCAGTTCTTC.

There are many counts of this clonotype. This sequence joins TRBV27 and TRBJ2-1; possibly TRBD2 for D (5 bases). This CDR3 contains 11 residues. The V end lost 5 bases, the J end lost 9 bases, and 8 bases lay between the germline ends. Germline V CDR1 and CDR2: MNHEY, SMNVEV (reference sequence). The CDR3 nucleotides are TGTGCCAGCAGTGCGGGTGGTGAGCAGTTCTTC. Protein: CASSAGGEQFF.

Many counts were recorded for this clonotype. The CDR3, as DNA: TGTGCCAGCACGACAGCTAACTATGGCTACACCTTC. Translation: CASTTANYGYTF. The chain uses TRBV28 and TRBJ1-2; a weak D match, TRBD1 (5 bases). V lost 7 bases to trimming and J lost 0 bases, with 6 bases between them. The CDR3 runs to 12 residues. Germline CDR1 and CDR2: MDHEN and SYDVKM.

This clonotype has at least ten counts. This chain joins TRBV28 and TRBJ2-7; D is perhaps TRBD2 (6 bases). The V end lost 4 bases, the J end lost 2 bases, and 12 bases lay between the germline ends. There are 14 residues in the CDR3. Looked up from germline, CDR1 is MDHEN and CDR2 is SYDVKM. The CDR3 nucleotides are TGTGCCAGCAGTTCCATAGCGGAGACCTACGAGCAGTACTTC. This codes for CASSSIAETYEQYF.

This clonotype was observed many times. The CDR3: CASSSLDRERHGYTF. CDR3 nucleotide sequence: TGTGCCAGCAGCTCCCTAGACAGGGAAAGGCATGGCTACACCTTC. V is TRBV7-9 and J is TRBJ1-2; TRBD1 matches at 7 bases. CDR3 length: 15 residues. Germline V CDR1 and CDR2: SEHNR, FQNEAQ (reference sequence). V was pared by 4 bases and J by 6 bases, with 11 bases of the junction left unmatched.

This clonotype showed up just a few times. As DNA, the CDR3 is TGTGCCAGTAGTATAGTCCCCGGACAGGGGGTCTCCTACAATGAGCAGTTCTTC. Its translation: CASSIVPGQGVSYNEQFF. The rearrangement joins TRBV19 to TRBJ2-1, with 10 bases lining up with TRBD1. Germline V gene sequence: CDR1 LNHDA, CDR2 SQIVND (reference sequence). Trimming removed 1 base from V and 0 bases from J; junction bases left unmatched: 6. The CDR3 contains 18 residues.